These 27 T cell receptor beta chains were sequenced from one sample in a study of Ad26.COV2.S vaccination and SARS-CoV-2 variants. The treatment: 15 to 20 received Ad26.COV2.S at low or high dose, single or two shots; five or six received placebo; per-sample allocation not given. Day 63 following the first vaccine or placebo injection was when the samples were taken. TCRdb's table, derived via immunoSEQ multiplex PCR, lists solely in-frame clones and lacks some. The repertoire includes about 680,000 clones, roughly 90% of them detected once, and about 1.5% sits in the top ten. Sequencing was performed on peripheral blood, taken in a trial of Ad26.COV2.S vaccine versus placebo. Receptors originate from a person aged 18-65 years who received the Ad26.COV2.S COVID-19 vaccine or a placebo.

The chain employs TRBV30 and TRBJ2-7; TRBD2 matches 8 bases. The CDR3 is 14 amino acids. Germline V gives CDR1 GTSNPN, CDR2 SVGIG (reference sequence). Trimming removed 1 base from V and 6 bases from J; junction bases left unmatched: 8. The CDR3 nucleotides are TGTGCCTGGAGTGCGTTTAGCGGGATTATCGAGCAGTACTTC. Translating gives CAWSAFSGIIEQYF.

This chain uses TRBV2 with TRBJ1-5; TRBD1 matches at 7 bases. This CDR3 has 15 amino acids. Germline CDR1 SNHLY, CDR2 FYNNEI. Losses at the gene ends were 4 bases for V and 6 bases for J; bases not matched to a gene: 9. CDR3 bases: TGTGCCAGCAGTGCGGCAGGGGGGTATGTTCAGCCCCAGCATTTT. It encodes CASSAAGGYVQPQHF.

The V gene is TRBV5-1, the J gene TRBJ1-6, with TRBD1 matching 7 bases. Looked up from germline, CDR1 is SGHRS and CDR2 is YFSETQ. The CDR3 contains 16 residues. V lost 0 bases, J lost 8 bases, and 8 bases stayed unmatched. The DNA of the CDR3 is TGCGCCAGCAGCTTGGCCGGTACAGGGGACTATTCACCCCTCCACTTT. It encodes CASSLAGTGDYSPLHF.

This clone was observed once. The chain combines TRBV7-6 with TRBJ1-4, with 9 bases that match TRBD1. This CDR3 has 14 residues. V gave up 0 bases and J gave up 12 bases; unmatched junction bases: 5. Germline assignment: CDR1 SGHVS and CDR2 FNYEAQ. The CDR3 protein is CASSLATGGGELFF. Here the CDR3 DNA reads TGTGCCAGCAGCTTAGCGACAGGGGGAGGTGAACTGTTTTTT.

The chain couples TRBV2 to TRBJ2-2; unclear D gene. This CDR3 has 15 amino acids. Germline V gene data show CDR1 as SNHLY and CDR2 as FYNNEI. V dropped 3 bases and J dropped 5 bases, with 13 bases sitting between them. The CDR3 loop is CASSDDRAGTGELFF. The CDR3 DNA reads TGTGCCAGCAGTGATGATAGGGCTGGGACCGGGGAGCTGTTTTTT.

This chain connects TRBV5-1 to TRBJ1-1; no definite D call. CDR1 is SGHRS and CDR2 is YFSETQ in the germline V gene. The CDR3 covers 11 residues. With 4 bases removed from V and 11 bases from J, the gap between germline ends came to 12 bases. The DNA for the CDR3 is TGCGCCAGCAGCCGTGACGGCGGGGCTTTCTTT. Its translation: CASSRDGGAFF.

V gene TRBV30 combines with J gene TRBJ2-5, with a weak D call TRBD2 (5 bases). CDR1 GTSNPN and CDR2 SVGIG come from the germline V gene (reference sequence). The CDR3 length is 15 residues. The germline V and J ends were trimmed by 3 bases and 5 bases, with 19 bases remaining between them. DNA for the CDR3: TGTGCCTGGAGCCCCCTCTCTTCCCGGAGGGAGACCCAGTACTTC. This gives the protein CAWSPLSSRRETQYF.

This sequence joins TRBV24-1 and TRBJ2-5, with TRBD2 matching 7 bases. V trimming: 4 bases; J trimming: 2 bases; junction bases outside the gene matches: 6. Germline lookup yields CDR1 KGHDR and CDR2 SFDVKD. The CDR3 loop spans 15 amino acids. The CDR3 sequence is CATSEVSGVQETQYF. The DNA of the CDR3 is TGTGCCACCAGTGAGGTCAGCGGGGTGCAAGAGACCCAGTACTTC.

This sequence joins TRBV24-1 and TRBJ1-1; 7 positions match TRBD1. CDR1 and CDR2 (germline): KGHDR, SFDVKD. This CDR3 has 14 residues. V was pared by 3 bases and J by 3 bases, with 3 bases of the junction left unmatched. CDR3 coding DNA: TGTGCCACCAGTGATCCTGGGACAGACACTGAAGCTTTCTTT. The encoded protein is CATSDPGTDTEAFF.

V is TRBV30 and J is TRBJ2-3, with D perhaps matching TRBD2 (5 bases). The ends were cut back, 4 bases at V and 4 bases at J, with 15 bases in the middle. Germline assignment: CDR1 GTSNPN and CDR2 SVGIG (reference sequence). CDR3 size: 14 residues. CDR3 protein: CAWNSALGADTQYF. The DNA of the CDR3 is TGTGCCTGGAATAGCGCACTTGGGGCAGATACGCAGTATTTT.

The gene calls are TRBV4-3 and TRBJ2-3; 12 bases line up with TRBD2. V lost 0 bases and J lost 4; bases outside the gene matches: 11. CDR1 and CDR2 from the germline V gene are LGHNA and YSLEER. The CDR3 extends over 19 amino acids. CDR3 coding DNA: TGCGCCAGCAGCCAAGATAGAACTAGCGGGGGGTACTACCCAGATACGCAGTATTTT. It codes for CASSQDRTSGGYYPDTQYF.

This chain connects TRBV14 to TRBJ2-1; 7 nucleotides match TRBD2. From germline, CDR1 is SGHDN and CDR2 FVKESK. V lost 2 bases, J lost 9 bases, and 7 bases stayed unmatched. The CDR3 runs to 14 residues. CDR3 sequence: CASSQLAGVTEQFF. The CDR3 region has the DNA TGTGCCAGCAGCCAACTGGCGGGGGTTACTGAGCAGTTCTTC. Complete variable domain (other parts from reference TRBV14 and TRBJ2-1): EAGVTQFPSHSVIEKGQTVTLRCDPISGHDNLYWYRRVMGKEIKFLLHFVKESKQDESGMPNNRFLAERTGGTYSTLKVQPAELEDSGVYFCASSQLAGVTEQFFGPGTRLTVL.

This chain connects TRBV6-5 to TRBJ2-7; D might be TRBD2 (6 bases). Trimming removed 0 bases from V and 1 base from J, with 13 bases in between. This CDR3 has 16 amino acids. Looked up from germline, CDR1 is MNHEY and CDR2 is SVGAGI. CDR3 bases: TGTGCCAGCAGTTACTCGAGTAGCGGCACATCCTACGAGCAGTACTTC. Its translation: CASSYSSSGTSYEQYF.

Here the CDR3 reads CASSFMTPGQGKETQYF. As DNA, the CDR3 is TGTGCCAGCAGCTTTATGACCCCGGGACAGGGAAAGGAGACCCAGTACTTC. This sequence joins TRBV7-2 and TRBJ2-5; 9 bases are a match to TRBD1. Germline lookup yields CDR1 SGHTA and CDR2 FQGNSA. The junction had 13 bases not matched to a gene; V was cut back by 3 bases and J by 5 bases. CDR3 length equals 17 residues.

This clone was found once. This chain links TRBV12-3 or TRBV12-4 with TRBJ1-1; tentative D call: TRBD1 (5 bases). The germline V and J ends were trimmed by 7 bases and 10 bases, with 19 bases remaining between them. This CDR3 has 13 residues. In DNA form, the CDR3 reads TGTGCCAGCAATCTACTGGGACCGCCGGGAGCTTTCTTT. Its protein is CASNLLGPPGAFF.

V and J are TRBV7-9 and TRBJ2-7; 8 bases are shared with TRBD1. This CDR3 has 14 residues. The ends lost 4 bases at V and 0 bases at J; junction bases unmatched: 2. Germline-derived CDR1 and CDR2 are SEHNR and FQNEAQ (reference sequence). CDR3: CASSSGQVSYEQYF. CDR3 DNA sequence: TGTGCCAGCAGCTCGGGACAGGTCTCCTACGAGCAGTACTTC.

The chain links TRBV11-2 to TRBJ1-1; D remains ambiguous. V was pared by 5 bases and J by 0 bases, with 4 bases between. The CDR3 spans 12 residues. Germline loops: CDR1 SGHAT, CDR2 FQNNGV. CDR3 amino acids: CASSQMNTEAFF. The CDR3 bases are TGTGCCAGCAGCCAAATGAACACTGAAGCTTTCTTT.

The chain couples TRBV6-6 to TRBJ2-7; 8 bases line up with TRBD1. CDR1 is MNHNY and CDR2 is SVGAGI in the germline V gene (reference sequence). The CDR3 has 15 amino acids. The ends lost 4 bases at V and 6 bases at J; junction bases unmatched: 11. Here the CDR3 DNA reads TGTGCCAGCAGTTCTGGACAGGGTCTTTTCAGCGAGCAGTACTTC. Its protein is CASSSGQGLFSEQYF.

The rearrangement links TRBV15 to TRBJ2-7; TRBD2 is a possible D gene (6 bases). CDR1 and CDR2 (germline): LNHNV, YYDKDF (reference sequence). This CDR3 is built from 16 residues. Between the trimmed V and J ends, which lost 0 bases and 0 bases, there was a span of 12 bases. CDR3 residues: CATSRDSGRFSYEQYF. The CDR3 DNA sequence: TGTGCCACCAGCAGAGATAGTGGGAGGTTCTCCTACGAGCAGTACTTC.

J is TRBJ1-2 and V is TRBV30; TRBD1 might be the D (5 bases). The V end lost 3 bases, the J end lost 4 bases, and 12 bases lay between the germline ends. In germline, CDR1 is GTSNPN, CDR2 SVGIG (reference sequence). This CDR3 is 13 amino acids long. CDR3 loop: CAWSAVGVYGYTF. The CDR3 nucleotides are TGTGCCTGGAGCGCTGTGGGGGTCTATGGCTACACCTTC. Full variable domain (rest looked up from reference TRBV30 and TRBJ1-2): SQTIHQWPATLVQPVGSPLSLECTVEGTSNPNLYWYRQAAGRGLQLLFYSVGIGQISSEVPQNLSASRPQDRQFILSSKKLLLSDSGFYLCAWSAVGVYGYTFGSGTRLTVV.

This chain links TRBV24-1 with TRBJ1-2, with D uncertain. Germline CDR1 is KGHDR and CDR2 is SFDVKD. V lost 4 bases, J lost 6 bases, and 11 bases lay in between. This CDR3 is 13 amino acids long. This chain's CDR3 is CATSESGLDGYTF. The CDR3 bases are TGTGCCACCAGTGAGTCCGGGCTCGATGGCTACACCTTC.

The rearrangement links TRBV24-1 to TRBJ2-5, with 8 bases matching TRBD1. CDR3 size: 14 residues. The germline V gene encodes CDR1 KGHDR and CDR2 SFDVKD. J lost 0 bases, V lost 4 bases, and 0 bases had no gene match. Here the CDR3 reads CATSETGDQETQYF. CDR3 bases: TGTGCCACCAGTGAGACAGGGGACCAAGAGACCCAGTACTTC.

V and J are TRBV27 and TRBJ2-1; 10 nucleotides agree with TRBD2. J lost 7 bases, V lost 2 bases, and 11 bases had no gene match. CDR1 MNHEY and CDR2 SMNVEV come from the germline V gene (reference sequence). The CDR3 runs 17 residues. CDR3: CASSLGARTSGLNEQFF. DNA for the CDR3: TGTGCCAGCAGTTTAGGGGCCCGGACTAGCGGTTTAAATGAGCAGTTCTTC.

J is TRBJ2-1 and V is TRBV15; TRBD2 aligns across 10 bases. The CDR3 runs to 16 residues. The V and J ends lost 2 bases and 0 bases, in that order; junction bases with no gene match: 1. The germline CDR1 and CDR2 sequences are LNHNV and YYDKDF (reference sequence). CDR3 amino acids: CATSRPSGSSYNEQFF. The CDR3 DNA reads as TGTGCCACCAGCAGACCTAGCGGGAGCTCCTACAATGAGCAGTTCTTC.

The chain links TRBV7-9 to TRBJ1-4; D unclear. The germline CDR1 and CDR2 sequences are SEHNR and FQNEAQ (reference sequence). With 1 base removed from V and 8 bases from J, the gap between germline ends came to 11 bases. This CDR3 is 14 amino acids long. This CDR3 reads CASSLDLVGEKLFF. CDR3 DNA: TGTGCCAGCAGCTTAGATCTAGTTGGGGAAAAACTGTTTTTT.

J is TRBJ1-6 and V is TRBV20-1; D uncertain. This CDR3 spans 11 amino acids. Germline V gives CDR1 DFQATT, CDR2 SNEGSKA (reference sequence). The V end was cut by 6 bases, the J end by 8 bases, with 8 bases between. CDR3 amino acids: CSARSDSPLHF. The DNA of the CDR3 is TGCAGTGCACGTTCAGATTCACCCCTCCACTTT.

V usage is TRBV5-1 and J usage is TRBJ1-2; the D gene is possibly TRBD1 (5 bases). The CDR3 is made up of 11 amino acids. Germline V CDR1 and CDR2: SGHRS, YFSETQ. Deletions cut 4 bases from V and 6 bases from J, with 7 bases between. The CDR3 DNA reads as TGCGCCAGCAGCACGGGGGATGGCTACACCTTC. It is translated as CASSTGDGYTF.